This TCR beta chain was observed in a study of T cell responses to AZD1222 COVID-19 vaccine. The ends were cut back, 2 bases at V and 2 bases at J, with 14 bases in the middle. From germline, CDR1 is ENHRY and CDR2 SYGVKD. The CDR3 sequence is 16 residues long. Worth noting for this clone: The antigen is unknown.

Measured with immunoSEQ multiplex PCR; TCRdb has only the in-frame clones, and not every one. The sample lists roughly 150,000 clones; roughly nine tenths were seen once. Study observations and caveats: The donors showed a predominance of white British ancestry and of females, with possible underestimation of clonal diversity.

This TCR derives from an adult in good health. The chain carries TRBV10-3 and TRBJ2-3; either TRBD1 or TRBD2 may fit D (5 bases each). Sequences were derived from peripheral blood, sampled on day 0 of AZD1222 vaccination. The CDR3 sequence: CAISEGDVSNTDTQYF. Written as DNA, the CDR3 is TGTGCCATCAGTGAGGGGGACGTCTCGAACACAGATACGCAGTATTTT.